This T cell receptor (beta chain) came from a study of blood T cell repertoires in COVID-19. Study-level information: Samples representing acute and convalescent COVID-19 were sourced from the United States, Italy and Spain. T cells, B-cell-depleted T cells, or PBMCs provided the cDNA or gDNA that served as material.

The CDR3 has 16 amino acids. The V and J ends lost 1 base and 2 bases, in that order; junction bases with no gene match: 7. Germline V gene lookup returns CDR1 LGHDT and CDR2 YNNKEL (reference sequence). Under the authors' procedure: Reference gene primer amplification gave nucleated cell count estimates. Assay: immunoSEQ multiplex PCR; the TCRdb copy retains only in-frame clones and omits some. The V and J calls and clone size come from that table; D and trimming were worked out from the DNA. Among about 280,000 clones, approximately 88% were seen once, and the ten largest hold about 9.8%. This chain joins TRBV3-1 (or the pseudogene TRBV3-2) and TRBJ1-2; the match to TRBD1 covers 7 bases. The TCR sequence derives from a man between 18 and 29 years old with active or convalescent COVID-19. Sequencing was carried out using peripheral blood. The CDR3 nucleotides read TGTGCCAGCAGCCAAGGGTCAGGGGGAAGAAACTATGGCTACACCTTC. Its protein product is CASSQGSGGRNYGYTF.